This TCR beta chain is from a study of T-cell reconstitution after alpha-beta-depleted transplantation in children. Study outcomes and limitations: T cells produced anew were the main source of T-cell counts and diversity one year after transplant.

V lost 1 base, J lost 2 bases, and 15 bases lay in between. Germline values: CDR1 SEHNR, CDR2 FQNEAQ (reference sequence). CDR3 length equals 16 residues. About this clonotype: The antigen is undetermined.

Using unique molecular identifiers, the investigators prepared the TCRbeta library. Using its own MiXCR run on the PCR reads, TCRdb lists one record per CDR3 protein. The profile shows about 900,000 distinct CDR3 sequences, roughly 31% of them singletons. This specimen was PBMCs, mostly from graft donor cells, taken 360 days after TCRalphabeta/CD19-depleted stem cell transplant. This clonotype originated in a boy under two years old who had a stem cell transplant for SCID, so the T cells may come from the graft donor. The rearrangement uses TRBV7-9 and TRBJ2-7; tentative D call: TRBD2 (5 bases). The CDR3, as DNA: TGTGCCAGCAGCTTAGGTTACGGGGTAGGGACCTACGAGCAGTACTTC. As protein: CASSLGYGVGTYEQYF.